One sample yielded the 25 T cell receptor beta chains listed below, sequenced in a study of blood T cell repertoires in COVID-19. Produced via immunoSEQ multiplex PCR; TCRdb's table is partial and in-frame only. The sample holds over 80,000 clones, approximately 86% seen once. Sequenced: peripheral blood. All receptors derive from a man at least 80 years old with active or convalescent COVID-19.

The chain is built from TRBV14 and TRBJ1-3; a weak D match, TRBD1 (5 bases). The germline V gene has CDR1 SGHDN and CDR2 FVKESK. The ends were cut back, 1 base at V and 8 bases at J, with 12 bases in the middle. The CDR3 has 14 residues. Here the CDR3 reads CASSQVAGPHTIYF. The CDR3 DNA is TGTGCCAGCAGCCAAGTGGCGGGACCGCACACCATATATTTT.

This rearrangement joins TRBV12-3 or TRBV12-4 to TRBJ2-1; D gene ambiguous. This CDR3 has 11 residues. The ends were cut back, 6 bases at V and 7 bases at J, with 7 bases in the middle. The CDR3 region has the DNA TGTGCCAGCAGGCGAGATAATGAGCAGTTCTTC. Residues: CASRRDNEQFF.

The chain uses TRBV9 and TRBJ2-1; 8 bases align to TRBD1. The V segment lost 4 bases and the J segment 8 bases; nucleotides outside the gene matches: 8. The CDR3 is made up of 14 amino acids. The V gene's germline CDR1 is SGDLS and CDR2 YYNGEE. The DNA of the CDR3 is TGTGCCAGCAGCAAGGGACAGGCAGGGGATGAGCAGTTCTTC. Protein: CASSKGQAGDEQFF.

V and J are TRBV19 and TRBJ2-1, with D tentatively TRBD2 (5 bases). V gave up 3 bases and J gave up 0 bases, with 12 bases separating them. This CDR3 is 16 amino acids long. The germline CDR1 and CDR2 sequences are LNHDA and SQIVND (reference sequence). This CDR3 is CASSIQTSSSYNEQFF. Here the CDR3 DNA reads TGTGCCAGTAGTATTCAAACTAGTTCCTCCTACAATGAGCAGTTCTTC.

V usage is TRBV2 and J usage is TRBJ1-5; 9 nucleotides match TRBD1. With 5 bases clipped from V and 11 bases from J, the junction kept 7 bases outside the gene matches. The CDR3 runs to 13 residues. The germline V gene has CDR1 SNHLY and CDR2 FYNNEI. DNA of the CDR3: TGTGCCAGCAGTCCAGGGGGGACAGGGTCCCAGCATTTT. Protein: CASSPGGTGSQHF.

The V gene is TRBV18, the J gene TRBJ2-7; 8 bases are a match to TRBD2. The germline V gene encodes CDR1 KGHSH and CDR2 LQKENI. With 3 bases clipped from V and 3 bases from J, the junction kept 4 bases outside the gene matches. The CDR3 runs 14 residues. For the CDR3, the DNA is TGTGCCAGCTCACCCCCGGGACTAGTCTACGAGCAGTACTTC. Its translation is CASSPPGLVYEQYF.

The chain carries TRBV28 and TRBJ2-7; TRBD2 agrees at 8 bases. CDR3 length: 15 residues. Germline V CDR1 and CDR2: MDHEN, SYDVKM. The ends lost 3 bases at V and 6 bases at J; junction bases unmatched: 10. CDR3 residues: CASSLSGGLAGEQYF. As DNA, the CDR3 is TGTGCCAGCAGTTTGAGTGGCGGACTAGCAGGCGAGCAGTACTTC. The whole variable domain, filled in from reference TRBV28 and TRBJ2-7, reads DVKVTQSSRYLVKRTGEKVFLECVQDMDHENMFWYRQDPGLGLRLIYFSYDVKMKEKGDIPEGYSVSREKKERFSLILESASTNQTSMYLCASSLSGGLAGEQYFGPGTRLTVT.

V usage is TRBV10-3 and J usage is TRBJ2-1, with D perhaps matching TRBD1 (7 bases). The CDR3 totals 19 residues. Germline CDR1 ENHRY, CDR2 SYGVKD. V lost 5 bases, J lost 4 bases, and 27 bases lay in between. The CDR3 region is CAISYAGQRITSSYNEQFF. The CDR3 DNA reads as TGTGCCATCAGTTACGCGGGACAGCGAATAACTTCCTCTTACAATGAGCAGTTCTTC.

The V and J genes are TRBV5-1 and TRBJ2-7, with 10 bases fitting TRBD1. After removal of 4 bases from V and 4 bases from J, the junction contained 5 bases not matched to a gene. Germline V lookup: CDR1 SGHRS, CDR2 YFSETQ. This CDR3 comprises 14 residues. CDR3 protein: CASSPRTGGYEQYF. The DNA for the CDR3 is TGCGCCAGCAGCCCGAGGACAGGGGGATACGAGCAGTACTTC.

The chain has TRBV9 and TRBJ2-1; 14 bases match TRBD2. CDR3 length: 18 amino acids. J lost 6 bases, V lost 0 bases, and 8 bases had no gene match. Germline V gene sequence: CDR1 SGDLS, CDR2 YYNGEE. CDR3 amino acids: CASSVGKGLAGEANEQFF. The CDR3 bases are TGTGCCAGCAGCGTAGGGAAGGGACTAGCGGGAGAGGCCAATGAGCAGTTCTTC. The entire variable domain, with the rest obtained from reference TRBV9 and TRBJ2-1, is as follows: DSGVTQTPKHLITATGQRVTLRCSPRSGDLSVYWYQQSLDQGLQFLIQYYNGEERAKGNILERFSAQQFPDLHSELNLSSLELGDSALYFCASSVGKGLAGEANEQFFGPGTRLTVL.

The chain has TRBV5-1 and TRBJ2-3; 8 bases map to TRBD2. The CDR3 spans 16 residues. J lost 7 bases, V lost 0 bases, and 10 bases had no gene match. CDR1 and CDR2 from the germline V gene are SGHRS and YFSETQ. The DNA for the CDR3 is TGCGCCAGCAGCTTGGGTCCAGCGGGGGAGGCGAATACGCAGTATTTT. As protein: CASSLGPAGEANTQYF. Supplemented by reference TRBV5-1 and TRBJ2-3, the full variable domain reads KAGVTQTPRYLIKTRGQQVTLSCSPISGHRSVSWYQQTPGQGLQFLFEYFSETQRNKGNFPGRFSGRQFSNSRSEMNVSTLELGDSALYLCASSLGPAGEANTQYFGPGTRLTVL.

The chain is built from TRBV3-1 (or the pseudogene TRBV3-2) and TRBJ1-5; 7 bases agree with TRBD1. This CDR3 is built from 14 residues. The V segment lost 4 bases and the J segment 5 bases; nucleotides outside the gene matches: 5. Germline CDR1 reads LGHDT; CDR2 reads YNNKEL (reference sequence). DNA for the CDR3: TGTGCCAGCAGCCCGAGACAGGGACATCAGCCCCAGCATTTT. Translated: CASSPRQGHQPQHF.

The chain is built from TRBV19 and TRBJ1-1; 11 bases fit TRBD1. The CDR3 extends over 17 amino acids. Germline V gives CDR1 LNHDA, CDR2 SQIVND (reference sequence). The ends lost 9 bases at V and 1 base at J; junction bases unmatched: 13. CDR3 nucleotides: TGTGCCAGCAGAGTACAGGACAGGGGGCGAGGGAACACTGAAGCTTTCTTT. As protein: CASRVQDRGRGNTEAFF.

This sequence joins TRBV5-6 and TRBJ2-5; 8 positions agree with TRBD1. V was pared by 0 bases and J by 4 bases, with 5 bases of the junction left unmatched. CDR3 size: 15 residues. Germline loops: CDR1 SGHDT, CDR2 YYEEEE. The CDR3: CASSLGQGRGETQYF. CDR3 DNA: TGTGCCAGCAGCTTGGGACAGGGGAGAGGAGAGACCCAGTACTTC.

The chain joins TRBV28 to TRBJ2-1, with 7 bases that match TRBD2. Germline-derived CDR1 and CDR2 are MDHEN and SYDVKM. The CDR3 runs 14 residues. Trimming took 11 bases from V and 0 from J; bases not matched to a gene: 7. The CDR3 is CAGGDQSSYNEQFF. CDR3 sequence (DNA): TGTGCCGGGGGGGACCAGAGCTCCTACAATGAGCAGTTCTTC.

The chain employs TRBV19 and TRBJ2-7; TRBD1 might be the D (6 bases). This CDR3 contains 12 residues. V lost 4 bases, J lost 4 bases, and 8 bases lay in between. The germline gives CDR1 LNHDA, CDR2 SQIVND (reference sequence). CDR3 DNA sequence: TGTGCCAGTAGTAACAGGGCATACGAGCAGTACTTC. Translating gives CASSNRAYEQYF.

The genes are TRBV6-2 or TRBV6-3 and TRBJ1-2; no definite D call. Germline CDR1 is MNHEY and CDR2 is SVGEGT. Trimming cost V 6 bases and J 7 bases, with 12 bases left between them. This CDR3 region has 12 residues. CDR3 bases: TGTGCCAGCAGCCCTAGCCCAGGTGGCTACACCTTC. It codes for CASSPSPGGYTF.

V gene TRBV27 combines with J gene TRBJ1-1; TRBD1 agrees at 10 bases. Germline CDR1 MNHEY, CDR2 SMNVEV (reference sequence). V lost 3 bases and J lost 1; bases outside the gene matches: 8. The length of the CDR3 is 17 residues. The DNA of the CDR3 is TGTGCCAGCAGTTTTGTAGGGACAGGGGACGGGAACACTGAAGCTTTCTTT. Protein: CASSFVGTGDGNTEAFF.

V gene TRBV6-5 combines with J gene TRBJ1-6; D gene uncertain. Germline CDR1 reads MNHEY; CDR2 reads SVGAGI. The CDR3 has 14 residues. V lost 1 base to trimming and J lost 6 bases, with 7 bases between them. The CDR3 sequence: CASSYLASNSPLHF. For the CDR3, the DNA is TGTGCCAGCAGTTACTTGGCCAGTAATTCACCCCTCCACTTT.

CDR3 in DNA: TGTGCCAGCTCACCACCGGTGGGGGACAGGGGACTTAGCACAGATACGCAGTATTTT. Its translation is CASSPPVGDRGLSTDTQYF. The chain has TRBV18 and TRBJ2-3; 10 bases agree with TRBD1. V trimming: 0 bases; J trimming: 0 bases; junction bases outside the gene matches: 9. Germline V gene sequence: CDR1 KGHSH, CDR2 LQKENI. This CDR3 has 19 amino acids.

V usage is TRBV6-2 or TRBV6-3 and J usage is TRBJ2-7, with a possible D match to TRBD1 (5 bases). This CDR3 is built from 12 residues. Germline CDR1 MNHEY, CDR2 SVGEGT. Trimming cost V 5 bases and J 7 bases, with 12 bases left between them. CDR3 in amino acids: CASSRWGGEQYF. The CDR3 DNA reads TGTGCCAGCAGTCGCTGGGGCGGAGAGCAGTACTTC.

The chain employs TRBV5-1 and TRBJ2-1, with D possibly being TRBD2 (6 bases). Trimming shortened V by 0 bases and J by 0 bases, and 16 bases separated the two germline ends. The CDR3 length is 18 residues. CDR1 SGHRS and CDR2 YFSETQ come from the germline V gene. The CDR3 nucleotides read TGCGCCAGCAGCTTGGTTGGGTCGGCGGGGAGCTCCTACAATGAGCAGTTCTTC. Translating it yields CASSLVGSAGSSYNEQFF.

The chain is built from TRBV18 and TRBJ1-1, with 7 bases lining up with TRBD1. Germline CDR1 KGHSH, CDR2 LQKENI. The CDR3 totals 13 residues. J gave up 11 bases and V 6 bases, and 12 bases lay outside the gene matches. DNA for the CDR3: TGTGCCAGCTCCCTAGACAGGGCAGGAGGGGCTTTCTTT. As protein: CASSLDRAGGAFF.

The chain is built from TRBV4-3 and TRBJ2-3; 7 bases are a match to TRBD2. The V gene end was trimmed by 1 base and the J gene end by 2 bases; junction bases not matched to a gene: 0. This CDR3 is 14 amino acids long. Looked up from germline, CDR1 is LGHNA and CDR2 is YSLEER. The CDR3 nucleotides are TGCGCCAGCAGCCAAGGACTAGCCACAGATACGCAGTATTTT. This codes for CASSQGLATDTQYF.

In its sample, this clone was seen once. V gene TRBV19 combines with J gene TRBJ1-2; TRBD1 aligns across 9 bases. Germline V lookup: CDR1 LNHDA, CDR2 SQIVND (reference sequence). The junction had 4 bases not matched to a gene; V was cut back by 9 bases and J by 5 bases. This CDR3 contains 12 residues. Here the CDR3 DNA reads TGTGCCAGCACGACAGGGGGGTATGGCTACACCTTC. Residues: CASTTGGYGYTF.